A few counts support the clone carrying this TCR beta chain. This CDR3 is 12 amino acids long. V gave up 5 bases and J gave up 6 bases, with 11 bases separating them. CDR1 and CDR2 from the germline V gene are MDHEN and SYDVKM. The repertoire was sequenced with immunoSEQ multiplex PCR; TCRdb's copy has only in-frame clones and lacks some. The sample shows more than 50,000 clones, roughly 90% of them seen only once. The sample is drawn from a study of CD4 T cells in relation to SARS-CoV-2 and coronaviruses. The unexposed donors gave CD4+ T cells in about 2011-2018, prior to COVID-19. Sequencing input: memory CD4+ T cells from PBMCs. The V gene is TRBV28, the J gene TRBJ2-7; D is unresolved. The receptor comes from a human donor in good health. CDR3 loop: CASSLRSPEQYF. As DNA, the CDR3 is TGTGCCAGCAGTCTCCGGTCCCCCGAGCAGTACTTC.